Each of the 28 T cell receptor beta chains below was sequenced from the same sample in a study of cytomegalovirus exposure and HLA in healthy donors. 60 Vbeta and 13 Jbeta primers were used in PCR. Using immunoSEQ multiplex PCR, the repertoire was profiled, and TCRdb retains in-frame clones only, with some absent. In the table there are 100,000 to 150,000 clones, roughly four fifths of which are singletons. Sample: PBMCs. These receptors were taken from a woman aged 18 to 35 in good health and CMV-seronegative.

In the case of this clone: One junction end disagrees with the germline gene, perhaps due to a read error. The chain recombines TRBV7-9 with TRBJ2-1; 7 bases line up with TRBD1. The CDR3 spans 18 residues. From germline, CDR1 is SEHNR and CDR2 FQNEAQ (reference sequence). This CDR3 reads CASSLRSGGQGVYNEQLF. CDR3 coding DNA: TGTGCCAGCAGCTTACGGTCTGGTGGGCAGGGGGTCTACAATGAGCAGCTCTTC.

The CDR3 region is CASTLAGTGYEQYF. CDR3 sequence (DNA): TGTGCCAGCACCCTCGCCGGGACAGGGTACGAGCAGTACTTC. V is TRBV7-2 and J is TRBJ2-5; 9 nucleotides align to TRBD1. The J call is in doubt because the DNA end fits TRBJ2-7 better. The CDR3 is 14 amino acids. Germline CDR1 reads SGHTA; CDR2 reads FQGNSA.

There are a few counts of this clone. The CDR3 is CASRVQIFTGELFF. The CDR3 nucleotides are TGTGCCAGCAGGGTACAGATTTTCACCGGGGAGCTGTTTTTT. This chain uses TRBV28 with TRBJ2-2, with D uncertain. Trimming shortened V by 6 bases and J by 4 bases, and 12 bases separated the two germline ends. Germline CDR1 MDHEN, CDR2 SYDVKM. The CDR3 is 14 amino acids.

The sample holds one count of this clone. In DNA form, the CDR3 reads TGTGCCAGCAGCTTAATCCCCTACTATGGCTACACCTTC. It encodes CASSLIPYYGYTF. This chain links TRBV7-8 with TRBJ1-2; D is ambiguous. Germline-derived CDR1 and CDR2 are SGHVS and FQNEAQ. V was clipped by 2 bases and J by 3 bases, with 7 bases between them. This CDR3 has 13 residues.

This chain links TRBV27 with TRBJ2-7, with D possibly TRBD2 on 6 matching bases. V was clipped by 8 bases and J by 2 bases, with 13 bases between them. This CDR3 comprises 13 residues. Germline values: CDR1 MNHEY, CDR2 SMNVEV (reference sequence). The CDR3 sequence: CASSGTPPYEQYF. CDR3 in DNA: TGTGCCAGCTCCGGGACTCCCCCCTACGAGCAGTACTTC.

This rearrangement joins TRBV7-9 to TRBJ2-1; 13 positions agree with TRBD2. The CDR3 sequence is 16 residues long. The germline V gene has CDR1 SEHNR and CDR2 FQNEAQ (reference sequence). V lost 4 bases and J lost 5; bases outside the gene matches: 5. The CDR3 DNA reads as TGTGCCAGCAGCTCTCCCGGACTAGCGGGAGACAATGAGCAGTTCTTC. Its protein product is CASSSPGLAGDNEQFF.

V is TRBV10-1 and J is TRBJ1-6; D uncertain. V shed 0 bases and J shed 2 bases, with 8 bases lying between them. Germline CDR1 WNHNN, CDR2 SYGVQD (reference sequence). The CDR3 runs 16 residues. The CDR3 sequence is CASSESRGPYNSPLHF. The CDR3 region has the DNA TGCGCCAGCAGTGAGTCGAGAGGGCCCTATAATTCACCCCTCCACTTT.

The V and J genes are TRBV4-1 and TRBJ1-5; D not resolved. V was pared by 1 base and J by 0 bases, with 7 bases between. This CDR3 comprises 15 residues. In germline, CDR1 is MGHRA, CDR2 YSYEKL. The CDR3: CASSQVSNSNQPQHF. DNA for the CDR3: TGCGCCAGCAGCCAAGTCAGTAATAGCAATCAGCCCCAGCATTTT.

This rearrangement joins TRBV5-1 to TRBJ2-5; D is uncertain. This CDR3 region has 13 residues. Germline values: CDR1 SGHRS, CDR2 YFSETQ. Trimming stripped 0 bases from V and 4 bases from J, with 7 bases between. CDR3 DNA: TGCGCCAGCAGCTTGGGTTCCGGAGAGACCCAGTACTTC. Translated, it gives CASSLGSGETQYF.

V usage is TRBV7-9 and J usage is TRBJ2-1, with D maybe TRBD2 (6 bases). Per the germline V gene, CDR1 is SEHNR and CDR2 is FQNEAQ (reference sequence). The germline V and J ends were trimmed by 3 bases and 4 bases, with 16 bases remaining between them. The CDR3 is made up of 16 amino acids. CDR3 in DNA: TGTGCCAGCAGCTTCGGTGGTAGCGGCCTATACAATGAGCAGTTCTTC. Amino acid sequence: CASSFGGSGLYNEQFF.

This chain connects TRBV9 to TRBJ2-1; D unclear. The V and J ends lost 4 bases and 6 bases respectively, with 14 bases between them. From germline, CDR1 is SGDLS and CDR2 YYNGEE. This CDR3 has 14 residues. The CDR3 loop reads CASSPPNFGNEQFF. The CDR3 nucleotides read TGTGCCAGCAGCCCCCCCAATTTCGGCAATGAGCAGTTCTTC.

This clone has only one observation. This chain links TRBV28 with TRBJ1-2, with 12 bases matching TRBD1. Germline CDR1 and CDR2: MDHEN and SYDVKM. V shed 6 bases and J 8 bases; nucleotides not matched to a gene: 7. There are 14 residues in the CDR3. CDR3 nucleotide sequence: TGTGCCAGCAGGAGGGGACAGGGGGCGAGGGGCTACACCTTC. Residues: CASRRGQGARGYTF.

The rearrangement links TRBV19 to TRBJ2-5, with 10 nucleotides matching TRBD1. Germline CDR1 LNHDA, CDR2 SQIVND (reference sequence). The trim removed 1 base at V and 10 bases at J, leaving 9 bases unmatched. CDR3 length equals 15 residues. CDR3: CASSIVTGGGSIQYF. CDR3 nucleotide sequence: TGTGCCAGTAGTATAGTGACAGGGGGCGGTTCGATCCAGTACTTC.

The chain uses TRBV18 and TRBJ2-3; the D gene is possibly TRBD2 (7 bases). Germline CDR1 is KGHSH and CDR2 is LQKENI. The V and J ends lost 6 bases and 4 bases respectively, with 17 bases between them. The CDR3 has 15 amino acids. The chain's CDR3 is CASSPWGGPPDTQYF. CDR3 sequence (DNA): TGTGCCAGCTCGCCTTGGGGGGGCCCACCAGATACGCAGTATTTT.

This chain uses TRBV14 with TRBJ1-2; D not certain. The CDR3 covers 12 residues. V lost 11 bases to trimming and J lost 4 bases, with 14 bases between them. Per the germline V gene, CDR1 is SGHDN and CDR2 is FVKESK. CDR3 sequence: CASRLPGYGYTF. CDR3 in DNA: TGTGCCTCCCGGCTTCCGGGCTATGGCTACACCTTC.

CDR3 coding DNA: TGTGCCAGCAGCATCGCAGGGCCTAGCACAGATACGCAGTATTTT. It encodes CASSIAGPSTDTQYF. V is TRBV9 and J is TRBJ2-3, with a possible D match to TRBD1 (5 bases). CDR1 SGDLS and CDR2 YYNGEE come from the germline V gene. The V end was cut by 4 bases, the J end by 0 bases, with 12 bases between. CDR3 length: 15 residues.

The V call is TRBV19, the J call TRBJ1-2; a possible D gene is TRBD1 (5 bases). The CDR3 length is 12 residues. CDR1 is LNHDA, CDR2 SQIVND, per germline (reference sequence). V was clipped by 3 bases and J by 8 bases, with 10 bases between them. This CDR3 is CASSIGRVGYTF. In DNA, the CDR3 is TGTGCCAGTAGTATTGGCAGGGTCGGCTACACCTTC.

The rearrangement joins TRBV18 to TRBJ2-3; possibly TRBD1 for D (8 bases). CDR1 is KGHSH and CDR2 is LQKENI in the germline V gene. The germline V and J ends were trimmed by 8 bases and 5 bases, with 20 bases remaining between them. CDR3 size: 15 residues. The CDR3 protein is CASQGAAGAEDTQYF. The DNA for the CDR3 is TGTGCCAGCCAGGGGGCTGCGGGAGCGGAAGATACGCAGTATTTT.

This rearrangement joins TRBV6-6 to TRBJ1-2; 7 bases are a match to TRBD1. Looked up from germline, CDR1 is MNHNY and CDR2 is SVGAGI (reference sequence). The J segment lost 0 bases and the V segment lost 2 bases, leaving 6 bases of the junction unmatched. This CDR3 has 16 amino acids. CDR3 in amino acids: CASSYGDRTANYGYTF. CDR3 sequence (DNA): TGTGCCAGCAGTTACGGGGACAGAACAGCTAACTATGGCTACACCTTC.

The V and J genes are TRBV21-1 and TRBJ2-7; no check of the table's D call, TRBD1, against the DNA was made. TRBV21-1 corresponds to a pseudogene. The CDR3 totals 14 residues. CDR3 DNA: TGTGCCAGCAGCAGATCCGGGACAGGGGCTCGCCAGTACTTC. Amino acids: CASSRSGTGARQYF.

The chain employs TRBV6-4 and TRBJ2-3; 10 bases fit TRBD2. CDR3 size: 15 residues. CDR1 is MRHNA and CDR2 is SNTAGT in the germline V gene. V was clipped by 1 base and J by 4 bases; unmatched bases: 2. The CDR3: CASSDLAGGADTQYF. DNA for the CDR3: TGTGCCAGCAGTGACTTAGCGGGGGGAGCAGATACGCAGTATTTT.

This sequence joins TRBV18 and TRBJ1-3; D is possibly TRBD1 (5 bases). V was cut by 3 bases and J by 4 bases, with 16 bases left in between. In germline, CDR1 is KGHSH, CDR2 LQKENI. This CDR3 is built from 16 residues. CDR3 region: CASSPTISDIGNTIYF. As DNA, the CDR3 is TGTGCCAGCTCACCGACCATATCGGACATCGGAAACACCATATATTTT. The full variable domain, its missing parts supplied by reference TRBV18 and TRBJ1-3, is NAGVMQNPRHLVRRRGQEARLRCSPMKGHSHVYWYRQLPEEGLKFMVYLQKENIIDESGMPKERFSAEFPKEGPSILRIQQVVRGDSAAYFCASSPTISDIGNTIYFGEGSWLTVV.

The gene calls are TRBV7-9 and TRBJ1-1; 7 nucleotides line up with TRBD1. Germline V gives CDR1 SEHNR, CDR2 FQNEAQ (reference sequence). The CDR3 loop spans 13 amino acids. J lost 0 bases, V lost 7 bases, and 2 bases had no gene match. The CDR3 is CASTQGVNTEAFF. The DNA of the CDR3 is TGTGCCAGCACCCAGGGGGTGAACACTGAAGCTTTCTTT.

This chain joins TRBV19 and TRBJ2-5; 7 positions match TRBD1. The CDR3 length is 15 residues. Unmatched junction bases numbered 4, after V lost 0 bases and J lost 3 bases. The germline CDR1 and CDR2 sequences are LNHDA and SQIVND (reference sequence). The CDR3 loop is CASSIDLGTEETQYF. The DNA of the CDR3 is TGTGCCAGTAGTATAGATCTTGGGACAGAAGAGACCCAGTACTTC.

The genes are TRBV13 and TRBJ1-2; no definite D call. V was clipped by 2 bases and J by 1 base, with 8 bases between them. Germline CDR1 PRHDT, CDR2 FYEKMQ (reference sequence). The CDR3 loop spans 14 amino acids. CDR3 region: CASSLLGFNYGYTF. CDR3 in DNA: TGTGCCAGCAGCTTACTAGGTTTTAACTATGGCTACACCTTC.

This clone has a single count. The V and J genes are TRBV18 and TRBJ1-2, with D tentatively TRBD1 (6 bases). Trimming pared 3 bases from V and 4 bases from J, leaving 15 bases between. Looked up from germline, CDR1 is KGHSH and CDR2 is LQKENI. CDR3 size: 15 residues. The CDR3 region is CASSPGGAPAYGYTF. Written as DNA, the CDR3 is TGTGCCAGCTCACCCGGGGGGGCGCCGGCCTATGGCTACACCTTC.

The V call is TRBV11-3, the J call TRBJ2-7; 10 bases map to TRBD1. This CDR3 contains 15 residues. Germline V gene lookup returns CDR1 SGHNT and CDR2 YENEEA. J gave up 4 bases and V 5 bases, and 8 bases lay outside the gene matches. CDR3: CASSPDRGLGYEQYF. Written as DNA, the CDR3 is TGTGCCAGCAGCCCTGACAGGGGGCTAGGGTACGAGCAGTACTTC.

The chain links TRBV5-1 to TRBJ2-7; 10 nucleotides agree with TRBD1. CDR1 and CDR2 (germline): SGHRS, YFSETQ. The V gene end was trimmed by 5 bases and the J gene end by 6 bases; junction bases not matched to a gene: 8. This CDR3 spans 14 amino acids. The CDR3 DNA is TGCGCCAGCAGATTGACAGGGGGCGGTTTCGAGCAGTACTTC. It is translated as CASRLTGGGFEQYF.